This T cell receptor beta chain was recovered during a study of shared clonotypes between healthy human individuals. Study-level points and caveats: The genetic and exposure-history diversity represented was limited by few donors.

Deep was the level used in running the assay. The method was immunoSEQ multiplex PCR; TCRdb's version includes in-frame clones alone and lacks a portion of them. The table lists hundreds of thousands of clones, almost 95% of them singletons. For this clone: As yet, its antigen is unknown.

Positively selected for CCR7, the CD45RO-negative cells used as naive CD8 cells excluded terminally differentiated effector memory CD45RA+ cells. The sample taken for sequencing was naive CD8+ T cells sorted from blood. The clonotype originates from a young man in good health.

CDR3 nucleotide sequence: TGTGCCAGCAGTGGCCCCGGGAGGAAGGAGTCCTACGAGCAGTACTTC. Translating it yields CASSGPGRKESYEQYF. The gene calls are TRBV2 and TRBJ2-7; TRBD2 matches at 7 bases. The germline CDR1 and CDR2 sequences are SNHLY and FYNNEI. This CDR3 spans 16 amino acids. V lost 4 bases and J lost 1; bases outside the gene matches: 10.